This T cell receptor (beta chain) emerged from a study of T cells in Graves' hyperthyroidism and ophthalmopathy. Study-level findings and limits: Expanded thyroid clonotypes (above 0.001) were mostly also found in blood.

Template material for amplifying TCR beta CDR3 regions consisted of RNA transcripts. HTBI primers were the set used in a first-round RT-PCR of the TCR CDR3. Via MiXCR, TCRdb re-called the multiplex PCR reads, giving one row per CDR3 protein. The sample holds 130,000 to 150,000 distinct CDR3 sequences, approximately 20% seen once. The hyperthyroidism patients had all been newly diagnosed, and their disease duration was under 2 months. Their ages ranged from 18 to 65 years. Each diagnosis was grounded in clinical symptoms, serum thyroxine and TRAb, thyroid ultrasound, and orbital computed tomography. Isolation of PBMCs was performed on approximately 10 ml fresh peripheral blood. This clonotype was seen repeatedly, ten times or more. Its specificity is unknown. The germline gives CDR1 SEHNR, CDR2 FQNEAQ (reference sequence). The CDR3 runs to 16 residues. Trimming removed 5 bases from V and 3 bases from J; junction bases left unmatched: 12.

What was sequenced was blood. The clonotype was recovered from a woman aged 45-65 years with Graves' hyperthyroidism that later progressed to Graves' ophthalmopathy. The chain has TRBV7-9 and TRBJ2-7, with 8 bases identical to TRBD2. CDR3 residues: CASSLSPGTSRYEQYF. In DNA form, the CDR3 reads TGTGCCAGCAGCCTATCCCCCGGGACTAGTCGCTACGAGCAGTACTTC. The full variable domain, completed using reference TRBV7-9 and TRBJ2-7, is DTGVSQNPRHKITKRGQNVTFRCDPISEHNRLYWYRQTLGQGPEFLTYFQNEAQLEKSRLLSDRFSAERPKGSFSTLEIQRTEQGDSAMYLCASSLSPGTSRYEQYFGPGTRLTVT.